This T cell receptor (beta chain) was observed in a study of OX40 agonist ivuxolimab in advanced cancers. The wider study: Administration of intravenous ivuxolimab to patients occurred every 2 weeks at 0.01 to 10 mg/kg. Patients undergoing dose escalation presented with hepatocellular carcinoma, melanoma, renal cell or head and neck cancer.

Concerning this clone: The antigen is undetermined.

Clones were sequenced by immunoSEQ multiplex PCR, and TCRdb holds only the in-frame ones, with some missing. This table holds 75,000 to 90,000 clones, around 90% found once. Blood draws occurred at baseline, cycle 4 day 1, and cycle 7 day 1. Findings of the study overall: With doses of 0.1-3.0 mg/kg, partial responders showed among the lowest clonal expansion.

Trimming removed 5 bases at V and 0 bases at J, with 4 bases between. The CDR3 runs to 12 residues. Germline CDR1 reads LNHDA; CDR2 reads SQIVND (reference sequence). The specimen comprised CD4+ or CD8+ T cells sorted from blood, sampled in a trial of the OX40 agonist ivuxolimab. This receptor was taken from an adult with an advanced solid tumor such as melanoma, head and neck, liver or kidney cancer. This chain links TRBV19 with TRBJ1-2; no definite D call. CDR3 residues: CASSPANYGYTF. In DNA, the CDR3 is TGTGCCAGTAGTCCTGCTAACTATGGCTACACCTTC.